This entry describes one TCR beta chain. The data derive from a study of blood T cell repertoires in COVID-19. Whole-study context: Both acute and convalescent COVID-19 samples were obtained from the United States, Italy and Spain. Sources were T cells, B-cell-depleted T cells, or PBMCs; the material itself was cDNA or gDNA.

Authors' analysis steps: How many nucleated cells were present was estimated from reference gene primer amplification. TCRdb's table, derived via immunoSEQ multiplex PCR, lists solely in-frame clones and lacks some. That table furnishes V, J and clone size, whereas the DNA furnished D and trimming. This sample yields tens of thousands of clones, of which 80% to 90% are seen a single time; around 6.1% belongs to the top ten. The CDR3 totals 14 residues. Germline assignment: CDR1 LNHDA and CDR2 SQIVND (reference sequence). The V gene lost 3 bases and the J gene lost 4 bases, with 12 bases spanning the gap.

The rearrangement joins TRBV19 to TRBJ1-2; no reliable D call. Sequencing input: peripheral blood. This receptor was taken from a man over 45 with active COVID-19. This CDR3 is CASSMGDGIYGYTF. CDR3 nucleotides: TGTGCCAGTAGTATGGGAGATGGGATCTATGGCTACACCTTC.